This T cell receptor (beta chain) was captured in a study of cytomegalovirus exposure and HLA in healthy donors. The study ran its PCR with 60 Vbeta and 13 Jbeta primers. In the original analysis: Later, tens of millions of unique TCR beta chains were counted in an analysis, and approximately 10 million of them were shared. Profiled with immunoSEQ multiplex PCR; TCRdb holds only in-frame clones, not every one. Clone size and V and J calls were adopted from that table, with D and trimming inferred from the DNA. There are roughly 190,000 clones in the sample; 78% occur only once, and approximately 2.9% lies in the top ten. Input material: PBMCs. The sequence derives from a female donor in good health and CMV-seronegative.

CDR3 region: CASSRGGQGARYTEAFF. In DNA form, the CDR3 reads TGTGCCAGCAGCAGGGGGGGACAGGGGGCGAGGTACACTGAAGCTTTCTTT. The chain links TRBV7-8 to TRBJ1-1; 12 bases are a match to TRBD1. The CDR3 has 17 amino acids. CDR1 and CDR2 (germline): SGHVS, FQNEAQ. Trimming removed 5 bases from V and 3 bases from J; junction bases left unmatched: 10.